The entry below describes one T cell receptor beta chain. Other DNA sequences within the sample encode an identical CDR3. In the authors' workflow: From reference gene primer amplification, estimates of nucleated cell counts were derived. Method: immunoSEQ multiplex PCR; TCRdb's copy keeps in-frame clones and lacks some. The V and J calls and clone size come from that table; D and trimming were worked out from the DNA. Among around 210,000 clones, 88% were seen once, and the ten largest hold 1.4% to 1.5%. These data are taken from a study of blood T cell repertoires in COVID-19. On the study more broadly: COVID-19 samples, acute and convalescent, were from the United States, Italy and Spain. The cDNA or gDNA used as material had been derived from T cells, B-cell-depleted T cells, or PBMCs.

The CDR3 has 13 residues. V lost 2 bases and J lost 2, with 6 bases in between. The V gene's germline CDR1 is MDHEN and CDR2 SYDVKM. The source is a man younger than 35 with active or convalescent COVID-19. V gene TRBV28 combines with J gene TRBJ1-2; weak D call: TRBD1 (6 bases). The sequencing input was peripheral blood. The CDR3 sequence is CASSLQGNYGYTF. The CDR3 DNA is TGTGCCAGCAGTTTACAGGGGAACTATGGCTACACCTTC.